This T cell receptor (beta chain) comes out of a study of monozygotic twins with inflammatory bowel disease. The UMIs contained a 6-nucleotide sample barcode. They were added by template switching during cDNA synthesis. TCRdb re-analyzed the 5' RACE reads; it lists each CDR3 protein once, without DNA. The sample's table shows around 400,000 distinct CDR3 sequences. Total RNA was isolated from whole blood without T cell sorting. Regarding the study as a whole: Healthy co-twins had higher TCRbeta inverse Simpson diversity than their IBD twins. Part of the variability in patient repertoires may have come from differing immunosuppressive treatments.

Worth noting for this clonotype: Its matching antigen is unknown.

The CDR3 sequence is 15 residues long. The germline V gene encodes CDR1 MNHEY and CDR2 SMNVEV (reference sequence). V and J are TRBV27 and TRBJ1-1; TCRdb outputs TRBD1, but without DNA this stays unchecked. The specimen sequenced was blood. The source of this sequence is a human donor with ulcerative colitis or Crohn's disease, or a healthy co-twin of an affected twin (not recorded which). The CDR3 spells CASNKQGNGDTEAFF.